This T cell receptor beta chain was identified in a study of T cell responses to AZD1222 COVID-19 vaccine (dated by TCRdb to the early 2020s). Background on the whole study: AZD1222 recipients given second doses at about 4 weeks or at about 12 weeks were pooled, since spike-specific TCR depth and breadth were not found to differ between the two schedules. Enrollment into the trials was organized by age into subgroups of 18-55, 56-69 and 70-plus years, and those subgroups contained approximately 150, 30 and 60 TCR-sequenced participants, respectively. A total of 233 trial participants underwent TCR sequencing, of whom about 210 received two doses of AZD1222 and 26 received two doses of the MenACWY control vaccine.

The study at large found these results: Participants were mostly white British and included more females than males, and it was suggested by the authors that clonal diversity may have been underestimated. No day 14 peak-response samples were available, so repertoires were characterized only after the peak T cell response. Conclusions about previously exposed vaccinees are limited because only six or seven AZD1222 recipients were SARS-CoV-2 seropositive at baseline. In the small 56-69-year group, the increase in depth fell short of significance, most likely because of low power. CD4 TCRs associated with the vaccine covered the entire spike protein, and the dominant responses were in regions 160-218 and 743-854. Nearly half of unique spike-specific TCRs reportedly recognized epitopes outside regions mutated in the B.1.351 and B.1.1.7 variants. After two AZD1222 doses, both the breadth and the depth of spike-specific TCRs were significantly higher than at day 0 and than in MenACWY recipients.

The CDR3 regions of human TCRbeta chains were analyzed by immunosequencing. On the authors' methods: Repertoire TCRs were matched against a reference library of SARS-CoV-2-specific TCRs generated with the MIRA antigen-specificity platform. Breadth was defined as the fraction of unique TCRs that were SARS-CoV-2-associated, and depth was defined as the fraction of total T cells that were SARS-CoV-2-associated. Using the MIRA data, each spike-specific TCR was mapped to the spike region that the TCR reacts to and placed in a CD4 or CD8 class. Log10-transformed breadth and depth values were compared by one-way ANOVA with Sidak's multiple comparisons tests. TCRdb's version of the immuneACCESS table is confined to in-frame rearrangements and falls short of the full clone set. An unresolved V gene accounts for under half of the shortfall where checked; the remainder is of unknown origin. The V and J calls and the clone size are those of that table, but D and trimming were determined from the DNA. Recorded for this sample are roughly 67,000 clones; 60% to 85% of them occurred a single time. About 12% of the sample belongs to the ten largest clones.

Comment on this clone: This clone's antigen is unknown. Per-base qualities were not stored, and no clone one base away is much larger.

The CDR3 goes from the cysteine to the phenylalanine over 19 residues. Solely the CDR3 DNA is kept, with 57 bases framed from the first base. CDR1 WNHNN and CDR2 SYGVQD were looked up in the germline V gene (reference sequence). V has 7 bases trimmed and J has 7 bases trimmed; junction bases matching no gene number 21. What the time point label conveys for this sample: baseline before first vaccination. Vaccinee samples were obtained from the UK trials COV001 and COV002, which included a single-blind randomized controlled phase 2/3 trial of AZD1222 (ChAdOx1 nCoV-19) in healthy adults. Trial participant PBMC samples were collected at day 0 and day 28 after the second dose for TCRbeta chain sequencing.

This sequence was found in an adult in good health. The rearranged segments are TRBV10-1 and TRBJ2-3; 12 bases in the junction line up with TRBD2. This sample comprised peripheral blood, obtained on day 0 of AZD1222 vaccination. The CDR3 reads CASTVTSGGSPVFKNTQYF. The nucleotides are TGCGCCAGCACCGTGACTAGCGGGGGATCCCCAGTTTTTAAAAATACGCAGTATTTT.